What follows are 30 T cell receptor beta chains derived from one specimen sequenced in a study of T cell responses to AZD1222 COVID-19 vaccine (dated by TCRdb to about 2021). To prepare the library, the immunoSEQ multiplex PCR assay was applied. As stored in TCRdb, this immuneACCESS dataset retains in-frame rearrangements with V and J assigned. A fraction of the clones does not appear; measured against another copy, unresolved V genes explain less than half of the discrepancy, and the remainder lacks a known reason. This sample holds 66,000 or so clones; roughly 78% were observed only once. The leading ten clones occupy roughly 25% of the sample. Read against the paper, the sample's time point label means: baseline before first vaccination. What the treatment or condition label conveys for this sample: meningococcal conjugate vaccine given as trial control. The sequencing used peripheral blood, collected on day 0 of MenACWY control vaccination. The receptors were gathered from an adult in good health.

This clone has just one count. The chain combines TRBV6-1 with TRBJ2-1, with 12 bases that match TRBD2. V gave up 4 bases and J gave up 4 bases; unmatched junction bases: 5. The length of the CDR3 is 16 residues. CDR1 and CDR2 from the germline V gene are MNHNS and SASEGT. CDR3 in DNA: TGTGCCAGCAGTGCGACTAGCGGGGGCTCATACAATGAGCAGTTCTTC. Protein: CASSATSGGSYNEQFF.

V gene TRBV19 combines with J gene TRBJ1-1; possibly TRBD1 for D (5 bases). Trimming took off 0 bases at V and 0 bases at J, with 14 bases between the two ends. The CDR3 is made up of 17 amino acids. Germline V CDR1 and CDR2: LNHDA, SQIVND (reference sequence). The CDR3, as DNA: TGTGCCAGTAGTATAGATGGCGGGGGGTACATGAACACTGAAGCTTTCTTT. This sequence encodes CASSIDGGGYMNTEAFF.

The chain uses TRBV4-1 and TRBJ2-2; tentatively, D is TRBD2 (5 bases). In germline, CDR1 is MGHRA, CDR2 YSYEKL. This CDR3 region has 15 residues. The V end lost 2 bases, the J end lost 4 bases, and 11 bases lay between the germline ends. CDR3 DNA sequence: TGCGCCAGCAGCCAAAACGAGGGAGCCACCGGGGAGCTGTTTTTT. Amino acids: CASSQNEGATGELFF.

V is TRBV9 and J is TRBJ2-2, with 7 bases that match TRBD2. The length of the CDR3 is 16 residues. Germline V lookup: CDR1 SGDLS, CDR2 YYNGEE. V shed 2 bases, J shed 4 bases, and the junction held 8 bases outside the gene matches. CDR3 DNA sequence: TGTGCCAGCAGCGTGGGGATGCGGGGGACCACCGGGGAGCTGTTTTTT. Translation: CASSVGMRGTTGELFF.

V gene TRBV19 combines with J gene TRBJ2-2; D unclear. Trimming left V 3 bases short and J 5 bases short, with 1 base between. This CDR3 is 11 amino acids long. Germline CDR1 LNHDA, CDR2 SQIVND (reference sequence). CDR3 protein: CASSMTGELFF. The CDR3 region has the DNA TGTGCCAGTAGTATGACCGGGGAGCTGTTTTTT. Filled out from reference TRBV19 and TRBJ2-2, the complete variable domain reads DGGITQSPKYLFRKEGQNVTLSCEQNLNHDAMYWYRQDPGQGLRLIYYSQIVNDFQKGDIAEGYSVSREKKESFPLTVTSAQKNPTAFYLCASSMTGELFFGEGSRLTVL.

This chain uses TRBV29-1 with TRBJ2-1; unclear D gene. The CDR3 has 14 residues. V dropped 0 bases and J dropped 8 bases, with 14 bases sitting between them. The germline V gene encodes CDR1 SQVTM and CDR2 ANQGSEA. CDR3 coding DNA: TGCAGCGTTGAAGACTCCCCATTCCTCCATGAGCAGTTCTTC. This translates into CSVEDSPFLHEQFF.

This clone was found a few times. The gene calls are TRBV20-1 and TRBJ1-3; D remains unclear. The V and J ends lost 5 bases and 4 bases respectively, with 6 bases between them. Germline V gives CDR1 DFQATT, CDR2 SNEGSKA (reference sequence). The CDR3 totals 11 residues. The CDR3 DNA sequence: TGCAGTGCTCCGTTCGGAAACACCATATATTTT. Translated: CSAPFGNTIYF.

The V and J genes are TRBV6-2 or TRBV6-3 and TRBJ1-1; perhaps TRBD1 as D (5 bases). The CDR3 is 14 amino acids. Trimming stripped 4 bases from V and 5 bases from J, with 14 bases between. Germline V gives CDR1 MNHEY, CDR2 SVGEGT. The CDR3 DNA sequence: TGTGCCAGCAGTTCCGGGCCGGGGGGGACTGAAGCTTTCTTT. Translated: CASSSGPGGTEAFF.

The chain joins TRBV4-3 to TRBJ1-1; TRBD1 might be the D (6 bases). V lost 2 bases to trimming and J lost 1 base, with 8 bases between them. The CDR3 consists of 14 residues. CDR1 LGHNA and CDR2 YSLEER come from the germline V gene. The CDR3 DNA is TGCGCCAGCAGCCAAACGACAGGGAACACTGAAGCTTTCTTT. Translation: CASSQTTGNTEAFF.

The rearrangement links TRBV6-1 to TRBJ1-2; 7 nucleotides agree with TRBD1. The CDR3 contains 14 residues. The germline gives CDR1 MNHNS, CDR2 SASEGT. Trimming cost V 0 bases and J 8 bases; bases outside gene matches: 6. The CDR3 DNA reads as TGTGCCAGCAGTGAAGCGCAGGGGGAGGGCGGCTACACCTTC. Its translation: CASSEAQGEGGYTF.

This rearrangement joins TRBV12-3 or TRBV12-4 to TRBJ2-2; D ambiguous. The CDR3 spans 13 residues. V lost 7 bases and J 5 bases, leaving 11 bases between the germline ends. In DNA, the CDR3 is TGTGCCAGCACGGTACTGGAAACCGGGGAGCTGTTTTTT. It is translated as CASTVLETGELFF.

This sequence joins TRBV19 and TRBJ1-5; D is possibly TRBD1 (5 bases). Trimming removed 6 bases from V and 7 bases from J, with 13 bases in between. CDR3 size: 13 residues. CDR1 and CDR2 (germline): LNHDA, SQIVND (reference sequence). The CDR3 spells CASSSTWDQPQHF. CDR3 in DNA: TGTGCCAGTAGCTCCACTTGGGACCAGCCCCAGCATTTT.

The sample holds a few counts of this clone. The CDR3 DNA reads TGTGCCAGCAGCCTTTCCGGGACACCTAACACCGGGGAGCTGTTTTTT. As protein: CASSLSGTPNTGELFF. This chain connects TRBV3-1 (or the pseudogene TRBV3-2) to TRBJ2-2, with D perhaps TRBD1 (6 bases). This CDR3 spans 16 amino acids. Looked up from germline, CDR1 is LGHDT and CDR2 is YNNKEL (reference sequence). V was pared by 4 bases and J by 2 bases, with 14 bases between.

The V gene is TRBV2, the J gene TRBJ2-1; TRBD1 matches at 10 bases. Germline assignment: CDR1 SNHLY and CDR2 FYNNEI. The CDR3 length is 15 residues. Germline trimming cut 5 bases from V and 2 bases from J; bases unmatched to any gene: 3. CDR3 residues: CASSSGQGTYNEQFF. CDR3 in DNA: TGTGCCAGCAGTTCGGGACAGGGGACCTACAATGAGCAGTTCTTC.

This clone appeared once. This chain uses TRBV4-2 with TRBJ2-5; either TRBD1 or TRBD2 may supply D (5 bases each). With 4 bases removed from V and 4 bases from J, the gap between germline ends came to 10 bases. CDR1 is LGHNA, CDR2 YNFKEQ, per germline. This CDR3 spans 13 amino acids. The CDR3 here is CASSPLGGETQYF. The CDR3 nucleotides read TGTGCCAGCAGCCCTCTTGGGGGAGAGACCCAGTACTTC.

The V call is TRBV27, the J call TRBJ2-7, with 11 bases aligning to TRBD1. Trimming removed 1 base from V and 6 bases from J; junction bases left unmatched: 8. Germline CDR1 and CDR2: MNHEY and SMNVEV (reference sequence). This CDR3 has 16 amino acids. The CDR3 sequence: CASSLLGTGGTGEQYF. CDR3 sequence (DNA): TGTGCCAGCAGTTTATTAGGGACAGGGGGAACGGGCGAGCAGTACTTC.

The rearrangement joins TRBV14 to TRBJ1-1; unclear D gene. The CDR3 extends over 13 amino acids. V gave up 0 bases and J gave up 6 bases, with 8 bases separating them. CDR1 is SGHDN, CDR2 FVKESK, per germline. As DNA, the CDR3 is TGTGCCAGCAGCCAAGAAGAGAGCTCTGAAGCTTTCTTT. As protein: CASSQEESSEAFF. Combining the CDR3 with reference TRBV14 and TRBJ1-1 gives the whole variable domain EAGVTQFPSHSVIEKGQTVTLRCDPISGHDNLYWYRRVMGKEIKFLLHFVKESKQDESGMPNNRFLAERTGGTYSTLKVQPAELEDSGVYFCASSQEESSEAFFGQGTRLTVV.

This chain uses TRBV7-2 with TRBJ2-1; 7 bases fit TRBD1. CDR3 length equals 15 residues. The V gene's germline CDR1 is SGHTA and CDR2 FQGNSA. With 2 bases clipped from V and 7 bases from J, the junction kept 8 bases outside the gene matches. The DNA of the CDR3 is TGTGCCAGCAGCTTATCCTGGGGGACAGAAAATGAGCAGTTCTTC. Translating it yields CASSLSWGTENEQFF.

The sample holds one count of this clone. Written as DNA, the CDR3 is TGTGCCAGCAGTGAAGGGGGTTCCTCCTATAATTCACCCCTCCACTTT. Encoded protein: CASSEGGSSYNSPLHF. The chain uses TRBV6-1 and TRBJ1-6, with unresolved D. Trimming left V 1 base short and J 0 bases short, with 7 bases between. This CDR3 has 16 residues. Looked up from germline, CDR1 is MNHNS and CDR2 is SASEGT.

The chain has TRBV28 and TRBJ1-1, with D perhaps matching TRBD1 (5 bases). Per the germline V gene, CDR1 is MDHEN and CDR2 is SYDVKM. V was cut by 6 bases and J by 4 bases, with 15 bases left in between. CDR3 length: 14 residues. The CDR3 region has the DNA TGTGCCAGCAGACCCGGGCCTAGGGGCACTGAAGCTTTCTTT. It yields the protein CASRPGPRGTEAFF.

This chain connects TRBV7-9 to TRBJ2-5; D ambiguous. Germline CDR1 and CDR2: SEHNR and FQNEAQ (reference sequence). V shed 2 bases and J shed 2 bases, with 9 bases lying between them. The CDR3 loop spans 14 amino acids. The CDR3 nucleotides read TGTGCCAGCAGCTTAAGCAGTCTACAAGAGACCCAGTACTTC. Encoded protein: CASSLSSLQETQYF. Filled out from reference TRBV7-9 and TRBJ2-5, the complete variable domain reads DTGVSQNPRHKITKRGQNVTFRCDPISEHNRLYWYRQTLGQGPEFLTYFQNEAQLEKSRLLSDRFSAERPKGSFSTLEIQRTEQGDSAMYLCASSLSSLQETQYFGPGTRLLVL.

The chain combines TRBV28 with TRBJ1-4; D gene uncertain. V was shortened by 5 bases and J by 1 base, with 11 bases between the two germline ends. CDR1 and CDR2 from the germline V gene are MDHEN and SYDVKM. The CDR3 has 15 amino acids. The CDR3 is CASSTTRGTNEKLFF. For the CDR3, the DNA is TGTGCCAGCAGTACTACCAGAGGAACTAATGAAAAACTGTTTTTT.

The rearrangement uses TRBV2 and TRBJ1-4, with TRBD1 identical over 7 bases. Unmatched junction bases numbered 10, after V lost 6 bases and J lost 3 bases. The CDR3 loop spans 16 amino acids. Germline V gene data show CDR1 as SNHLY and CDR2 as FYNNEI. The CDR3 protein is CASRHDRDSANEKLFF. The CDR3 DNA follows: TGTGCCAGCAGACATGACAGGGACTCGGCTAATGAAAAACTGTTTTTT. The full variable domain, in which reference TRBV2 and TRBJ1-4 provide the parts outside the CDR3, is EPEVTQTPSHQVTQMGQEVILRCVPISNHLYFYWYRQILGQKVEFLVSFYNNEISEKSEIFDDQFSVERPDGSNFTLKIRSTKLEDSAMYFCASRHDRDSANEKLFFGSGTQLSVL.

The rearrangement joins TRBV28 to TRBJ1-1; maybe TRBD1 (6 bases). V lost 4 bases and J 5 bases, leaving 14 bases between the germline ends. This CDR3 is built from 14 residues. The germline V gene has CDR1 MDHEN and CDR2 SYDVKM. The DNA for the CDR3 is TGTGCCAGCAGTTCACCGGGGGCGGGTACTGAAGCTTTCTTT. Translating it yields CASSSPGAGTEAFF.

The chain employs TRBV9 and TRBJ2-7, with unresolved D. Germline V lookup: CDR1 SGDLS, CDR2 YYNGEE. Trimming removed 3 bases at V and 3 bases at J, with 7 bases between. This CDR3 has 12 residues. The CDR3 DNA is TGTGCCAGCAGCGGCGACGGCTACGAGCAGTACTTC. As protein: CASSGDGYEQYF.

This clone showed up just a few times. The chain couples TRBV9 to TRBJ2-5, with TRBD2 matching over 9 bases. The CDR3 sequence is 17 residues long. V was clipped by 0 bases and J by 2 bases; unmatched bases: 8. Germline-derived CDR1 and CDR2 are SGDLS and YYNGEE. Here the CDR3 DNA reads TGTGCCAGCAGCGTAGCCCATAGCGGGGGCTCGCAAGAGACCCAGTACTTC. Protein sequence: CASSVAHSGGSQETQYF.

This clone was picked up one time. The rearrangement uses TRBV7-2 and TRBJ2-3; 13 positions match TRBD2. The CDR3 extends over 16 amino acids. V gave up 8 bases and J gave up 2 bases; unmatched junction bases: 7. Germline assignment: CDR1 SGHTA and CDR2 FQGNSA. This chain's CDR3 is CASLGLAGSYTDTQYF. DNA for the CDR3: TGTGCCAGCTTGGGACTAGCGGGGAGCTACACAGATACGCAGTATTTT.

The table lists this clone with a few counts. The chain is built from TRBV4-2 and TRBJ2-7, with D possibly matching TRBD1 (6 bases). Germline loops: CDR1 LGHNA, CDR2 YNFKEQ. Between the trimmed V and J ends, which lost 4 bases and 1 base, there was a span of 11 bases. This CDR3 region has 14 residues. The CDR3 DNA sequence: TGTGCCAGCAGCCTTCAACAGGGATCCTACGAGCAGTACTTC. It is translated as CASSLQQGSYEQYF.

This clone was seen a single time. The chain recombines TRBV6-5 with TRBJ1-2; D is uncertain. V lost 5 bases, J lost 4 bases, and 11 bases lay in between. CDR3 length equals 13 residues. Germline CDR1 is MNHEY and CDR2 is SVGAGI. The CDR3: CASSRSYTYGYTF. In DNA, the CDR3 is TGTGCCAGCAGTCGGTCGTACACCTATGGCTACACCTTC.

The CDR3 region is CASSLGTANTEAFF. CDR3 in DNA: TGCGCCAGCAGCTTGGGGACAGCGAACACTGAAGCTTTCTTT. The genes are TRBV5-1 and TRBJ1-1; TRBD1 might be the D (6 bases). The germline CDR1 and CDR2 sequences are SGHRS and YFSETQ. Between the trimmed V and J ends, which lost 0 bases and 1 base, there was a span of 7 bases. This CDR3 has 14 residues.